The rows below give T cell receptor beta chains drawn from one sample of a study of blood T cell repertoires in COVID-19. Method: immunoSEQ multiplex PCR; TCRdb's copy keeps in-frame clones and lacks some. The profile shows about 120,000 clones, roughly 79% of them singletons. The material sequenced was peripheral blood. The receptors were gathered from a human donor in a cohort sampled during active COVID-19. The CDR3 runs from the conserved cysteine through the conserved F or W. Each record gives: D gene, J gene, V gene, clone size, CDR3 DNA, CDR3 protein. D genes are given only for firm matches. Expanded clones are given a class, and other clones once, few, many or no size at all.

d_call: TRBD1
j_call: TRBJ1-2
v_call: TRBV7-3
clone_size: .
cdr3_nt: TGTGCCAGCAGCCGGGACAGGGTTTTTGGCTACACCTTC
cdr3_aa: CASSRDRVFGYTF

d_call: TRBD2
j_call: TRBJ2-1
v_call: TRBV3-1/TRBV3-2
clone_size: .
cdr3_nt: TGTGCCAGCAGCTTTAGCGGGGAGCGGGAAACATACAATGAGCAGTTCTTC
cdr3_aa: CASSFSGERETYNEQFF

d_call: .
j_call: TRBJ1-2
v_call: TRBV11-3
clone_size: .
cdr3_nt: TGTGCCAGCAGCTCGGGGGAGATGCGTGGCTACACCTTC
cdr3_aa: CASSSGEMRGYTF

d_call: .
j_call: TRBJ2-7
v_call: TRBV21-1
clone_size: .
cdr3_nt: TGTGCCAGCAGCACCCGACTAGCGGTAATGTGGTTCTACGAGCAGTACTTC
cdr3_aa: CASSTRLAVMWFYEQYF

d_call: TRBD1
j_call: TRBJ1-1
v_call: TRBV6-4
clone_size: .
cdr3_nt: TGTGCCAGCAGTCCGGCACCCGGACAGGGGACCACTGAAGCTTTCTTT
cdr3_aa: CASSPAPGQGTTEAFF

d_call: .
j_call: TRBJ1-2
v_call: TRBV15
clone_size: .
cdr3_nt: TGTGCCACCAGCAGAGGAGGGAACTATGGCTACACCTTC
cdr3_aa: CATSRGGNYGYTF

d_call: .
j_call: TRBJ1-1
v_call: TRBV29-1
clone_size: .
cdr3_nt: TGCAGCGTGGCCGACTTTGAAGCTTTCTTT
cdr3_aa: CSVADFEAFF

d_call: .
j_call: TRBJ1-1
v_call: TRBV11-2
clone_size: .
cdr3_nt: TGTGCCAGCAGCTTATCCGGTAACACTGAAGCTTTCTTT
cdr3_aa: CASSLSGNTEAFF

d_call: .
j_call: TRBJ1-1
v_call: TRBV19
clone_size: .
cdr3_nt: TGTGCCAGTAGGAAAACTCCACAGGGTAACACTGAAGCTTTCTTT
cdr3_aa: CASRKTPQGNTEAFF

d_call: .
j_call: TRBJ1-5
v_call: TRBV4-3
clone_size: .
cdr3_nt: TGCGCCAGCAGCCAGGATCTGACAAAGGTTAGCAATCAGCCCCAGCATTTT
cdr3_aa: CASSQDLTKVSNQPQHF

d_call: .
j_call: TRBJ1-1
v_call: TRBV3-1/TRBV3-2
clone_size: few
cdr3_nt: TGTGCCAGCAGCCGCCGGGACAAGAACACTGAAGCTTTCTTT
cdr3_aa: CASSRRDKNTEAFF

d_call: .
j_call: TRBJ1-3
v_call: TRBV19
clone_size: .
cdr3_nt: TGTGCCAGTGGACTGAGCTCTGGAAACACCATATATTTT
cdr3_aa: CASGLSSGNTIYF

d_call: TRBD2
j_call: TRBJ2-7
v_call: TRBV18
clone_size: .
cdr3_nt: TGTGCCAGCTCACCGGGGGGGACCTCCTACGAGCAGTACTTC
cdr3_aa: CASSPGGTSYEQYF

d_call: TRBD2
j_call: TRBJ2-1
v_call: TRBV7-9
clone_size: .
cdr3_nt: TGTGCCAGCAGCTTTGTGGGACTAGCGGGTATTGAGCAGTTCTTC
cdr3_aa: CASSFVGLAGIEQFF